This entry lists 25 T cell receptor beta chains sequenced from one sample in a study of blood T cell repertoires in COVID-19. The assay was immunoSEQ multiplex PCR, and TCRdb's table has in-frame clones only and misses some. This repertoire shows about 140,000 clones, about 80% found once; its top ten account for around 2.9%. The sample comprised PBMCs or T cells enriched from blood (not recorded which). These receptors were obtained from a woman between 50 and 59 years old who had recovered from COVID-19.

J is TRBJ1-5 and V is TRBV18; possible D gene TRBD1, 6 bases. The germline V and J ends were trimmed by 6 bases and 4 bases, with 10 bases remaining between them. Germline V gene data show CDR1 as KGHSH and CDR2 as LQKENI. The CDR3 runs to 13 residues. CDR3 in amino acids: CASSSRGNQPQHF. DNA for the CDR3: TGTGCCAGCTCGTCCAGGGGTAATCAGCCCCAGCATTTT.

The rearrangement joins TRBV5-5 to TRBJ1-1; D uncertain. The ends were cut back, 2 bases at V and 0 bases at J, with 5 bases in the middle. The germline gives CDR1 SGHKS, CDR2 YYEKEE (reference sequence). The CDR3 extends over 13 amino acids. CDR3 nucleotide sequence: TGTGCCAGCAGCTTATTAGTGAACACTGAAGCTTTCTTT. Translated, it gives CASSLLVNTEAFF.

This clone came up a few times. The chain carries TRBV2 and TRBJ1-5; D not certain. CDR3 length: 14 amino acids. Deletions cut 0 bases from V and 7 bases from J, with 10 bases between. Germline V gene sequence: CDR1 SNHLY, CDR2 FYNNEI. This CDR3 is CASSEAWGGQPQHF. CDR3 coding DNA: TGTGCCAGCAGTGAAGCGTGGGGAGGCCAGCCCCAGCATTTT. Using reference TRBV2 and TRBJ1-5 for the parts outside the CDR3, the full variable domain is EPEVTQTPSHQVTQMGQEVILRCVPISNHLYFYWYRQILGQKVEFLVSFYNNEISEKSEIFDDQFSVERPDGSNFTLKIRSTKLEDSAMYFCASSEAWGGQPQHFGDGTRLSIL.

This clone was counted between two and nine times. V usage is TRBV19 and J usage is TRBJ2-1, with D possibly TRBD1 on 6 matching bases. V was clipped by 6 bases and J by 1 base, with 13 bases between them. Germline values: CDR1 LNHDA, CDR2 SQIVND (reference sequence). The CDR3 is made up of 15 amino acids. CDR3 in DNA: TGTGCCAGTAGCATTTCCGGACAGTCCTACAATGAGCAGTTCTTC. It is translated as CASSISGQSYNEQFF.

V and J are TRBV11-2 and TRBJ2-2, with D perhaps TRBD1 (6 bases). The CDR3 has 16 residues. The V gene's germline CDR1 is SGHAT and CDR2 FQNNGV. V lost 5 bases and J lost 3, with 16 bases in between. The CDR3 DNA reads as TGTGCCAGCAGCCCGTACAGGGTGACGGACACCGGGGAGCTGTTTTTT. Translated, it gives CASSPYRVTDTGELFF.

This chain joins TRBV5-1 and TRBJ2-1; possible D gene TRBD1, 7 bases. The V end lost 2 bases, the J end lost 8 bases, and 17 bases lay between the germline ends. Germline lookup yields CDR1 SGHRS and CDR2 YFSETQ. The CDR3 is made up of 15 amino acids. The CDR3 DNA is TGCGCCAGCAGCTTTACGTCAGGGGGGAGCGATGAGCAGTTCTTC. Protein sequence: CASSFTSGGSDEQFF.

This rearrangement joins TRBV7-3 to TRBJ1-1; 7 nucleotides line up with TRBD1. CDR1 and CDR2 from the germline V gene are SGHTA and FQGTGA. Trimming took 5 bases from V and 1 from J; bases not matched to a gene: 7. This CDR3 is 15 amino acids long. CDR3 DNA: TGTGCCAGCAGCCAAGGAGGGACAGCGAACACTGAAGCTTTCTTT. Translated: CASSQGGTANTEAFF. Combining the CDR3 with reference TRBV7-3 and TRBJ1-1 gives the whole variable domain GAGVSQTPSNKVTEKGKYVELRCDPISGHTALYWYRQSLGQGPEFLIYFQGTGAADDSGLPNDRFFAVRPEGSVSTLKIQRTERGDSAVYLCASSQGGTANTEAFFGQGTRLTVV.

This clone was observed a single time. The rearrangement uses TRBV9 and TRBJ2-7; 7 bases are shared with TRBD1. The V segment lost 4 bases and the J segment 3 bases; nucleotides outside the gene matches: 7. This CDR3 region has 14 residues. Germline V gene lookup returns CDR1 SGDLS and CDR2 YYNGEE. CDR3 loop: CASSLQGDSYEQYF. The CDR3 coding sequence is TGTGCCAGCAGCCTCCAGGGGGATAGCTACGAGCAGTACTTC.

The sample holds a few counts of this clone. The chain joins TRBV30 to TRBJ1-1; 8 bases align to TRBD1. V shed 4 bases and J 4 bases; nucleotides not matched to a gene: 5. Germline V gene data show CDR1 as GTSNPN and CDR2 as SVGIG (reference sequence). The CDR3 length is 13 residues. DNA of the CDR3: TGTGCCTGGACTCCGGACAGGGTCACTGAAGCTTTCTTT. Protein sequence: CAWTPDRVTEAFF.

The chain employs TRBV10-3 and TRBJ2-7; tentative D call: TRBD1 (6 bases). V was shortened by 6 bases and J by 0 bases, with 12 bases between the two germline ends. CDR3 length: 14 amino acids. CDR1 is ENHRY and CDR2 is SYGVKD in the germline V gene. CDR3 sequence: CAIRRQADSYEQYF. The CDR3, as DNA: TGTGCCATCAGAAGACAGGCTGACTCCTACGAGCAGTACTTC.

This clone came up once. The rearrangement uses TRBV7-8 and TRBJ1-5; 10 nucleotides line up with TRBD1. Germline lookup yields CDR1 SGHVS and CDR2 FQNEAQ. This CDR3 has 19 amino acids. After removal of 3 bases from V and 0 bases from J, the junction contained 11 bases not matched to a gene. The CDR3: CASSLRRTGGLNSNQPQHF. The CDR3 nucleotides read TGTGCCAGCAGCTTGCGACGGACAGGGGGATTGAATAGCAATCAGCCCCAGCATTTT.

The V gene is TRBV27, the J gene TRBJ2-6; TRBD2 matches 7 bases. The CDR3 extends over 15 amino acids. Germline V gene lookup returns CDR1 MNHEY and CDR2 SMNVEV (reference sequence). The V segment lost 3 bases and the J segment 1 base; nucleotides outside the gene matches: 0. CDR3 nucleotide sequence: TGTGCCAGCAGTTTCGGGGGGTCTGGGGCCAACGTCCTGACTTTC. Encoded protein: CASSFGGSGANVLTF.

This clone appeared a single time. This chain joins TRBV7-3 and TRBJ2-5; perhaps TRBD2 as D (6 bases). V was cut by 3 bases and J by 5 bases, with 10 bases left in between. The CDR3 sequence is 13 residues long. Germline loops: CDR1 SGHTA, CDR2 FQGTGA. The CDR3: CASSFGGGETQYF. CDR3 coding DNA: TGTGCCAGCAGCTTCGGCGGAGGGGAGACCCAGTACTTC.

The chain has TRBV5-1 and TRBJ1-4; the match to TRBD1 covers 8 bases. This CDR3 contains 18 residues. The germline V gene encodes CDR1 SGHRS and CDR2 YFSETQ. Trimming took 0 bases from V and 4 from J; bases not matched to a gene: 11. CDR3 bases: TGCGCCAGCAGCTTGGCCTTCTCAGGGGGCATGAATAATGAAAAACTGTTTTTT. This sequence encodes CASSLAFSGGMNNEKLFF.

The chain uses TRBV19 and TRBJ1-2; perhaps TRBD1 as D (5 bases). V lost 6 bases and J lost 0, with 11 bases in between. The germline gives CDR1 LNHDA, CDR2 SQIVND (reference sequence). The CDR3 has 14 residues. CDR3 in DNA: TGTGCCAGTAGAAACAGGACACCTAACTATGGCTACACCTTC. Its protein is CASRNRTPNYGYTF.

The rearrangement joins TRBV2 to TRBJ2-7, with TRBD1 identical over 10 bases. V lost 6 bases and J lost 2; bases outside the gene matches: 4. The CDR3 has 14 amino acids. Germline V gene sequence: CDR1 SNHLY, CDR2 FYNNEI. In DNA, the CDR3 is TGTGCCAGCAGGGAGGGGACAGGGGCCTACGAGCAGTACTTC. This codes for CASREGTGAYEQYF.

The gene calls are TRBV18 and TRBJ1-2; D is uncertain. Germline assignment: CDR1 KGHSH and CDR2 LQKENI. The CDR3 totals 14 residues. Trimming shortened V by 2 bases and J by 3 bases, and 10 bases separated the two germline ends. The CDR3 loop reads CASSPSETDYGYTF. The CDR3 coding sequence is TGTGCCAGCTCACCATCGGAGACGGACTATGGCTACACCTTC.

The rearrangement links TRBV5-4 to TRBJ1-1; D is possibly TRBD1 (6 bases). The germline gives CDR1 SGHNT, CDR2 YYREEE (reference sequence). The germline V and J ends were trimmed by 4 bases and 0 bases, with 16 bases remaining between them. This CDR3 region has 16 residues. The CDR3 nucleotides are TGTGCCAGCAGCGGTTTGGGGGGGCAGGTGAACACTGAAGCTTTCTTT. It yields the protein CASSGLGGQVNTEAFF.

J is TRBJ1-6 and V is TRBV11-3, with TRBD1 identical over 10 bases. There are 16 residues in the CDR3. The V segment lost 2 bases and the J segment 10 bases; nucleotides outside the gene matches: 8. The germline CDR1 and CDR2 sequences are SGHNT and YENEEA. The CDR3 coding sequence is TGTGCCAGCAGCTTAACCGGGACAGGGGATCGATCACCCCTCCACTTT. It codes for CASSLTGTGDRSPLHF.

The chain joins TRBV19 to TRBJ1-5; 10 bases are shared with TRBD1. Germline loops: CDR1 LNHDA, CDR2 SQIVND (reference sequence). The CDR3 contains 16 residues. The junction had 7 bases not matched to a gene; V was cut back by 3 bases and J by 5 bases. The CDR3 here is CASSILFDRGHQPQHF. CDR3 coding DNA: TGTGCCAGTAGTATTCTATTTGACAGGGGGCATCAGCCCCAGCATTTT. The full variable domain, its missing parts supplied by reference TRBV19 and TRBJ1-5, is DGGITQSPKYLFRKEGQNVTLSCEQNLNHDAMYWYRQDPGQGLRLIYYSQIVNDFQKGDIAEGYSVSREKKESFPLTVTSAQKNPTAFYLCASSILFDRGHQPQHFGDGTRLSIL.

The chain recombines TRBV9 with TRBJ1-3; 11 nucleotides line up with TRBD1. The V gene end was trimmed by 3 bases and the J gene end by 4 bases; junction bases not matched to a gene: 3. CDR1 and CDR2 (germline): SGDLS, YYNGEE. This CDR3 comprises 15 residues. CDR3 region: CASSAGQGGGNTIYF. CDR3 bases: TGTGCCAGCAGCGCGGGACAGGGGGGCGGAAACACCATATATTTT.

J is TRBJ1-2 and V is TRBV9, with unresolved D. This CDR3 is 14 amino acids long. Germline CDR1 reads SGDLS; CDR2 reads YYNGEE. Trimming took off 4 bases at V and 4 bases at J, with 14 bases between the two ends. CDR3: CASSPRRDFYGYTF. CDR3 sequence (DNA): TGTGCCAGCAGCCCCCGACGCGACTTCTATGGCTACACCTTC.

The CDR3 DNA follows: TGTGCCAGCAGCTTAGATGGCAGCCAAGAGACCCAGTACTTC. It yields the protein CASSLDGSQETQYF. This rearrangement joins TRBV7-3 to TRBJ2-5; D unresolved. Germline lookup yields CDR1 SGHTA and CDR2 FQGTGA. The CDR3 loop spans 14 amino acids. Trimming removed 2 bases from V and 1 base from J, with 8 bases in between. Full variable domain (missing parts from reference TRBV7-3 and TRBJ2-5): GAGVSQTPSNKVTEKGKYVELRCDPISGHTALYWYRQSLGQGPEFLIYFQGTGAADDSGLPNDRFFAVRPEGSVSTLKIQRTERGDSAVYLCASSLDGSQETQYFGPGTRLLVL.

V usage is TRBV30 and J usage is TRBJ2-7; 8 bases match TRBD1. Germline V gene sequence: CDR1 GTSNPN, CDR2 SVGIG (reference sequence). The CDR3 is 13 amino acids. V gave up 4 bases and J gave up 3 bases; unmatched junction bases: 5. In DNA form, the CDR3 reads TGTGCCTGGACCTCGGACAGGGTCTACGAGCAGTACTTC. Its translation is CAWTSDRVYEQYF.

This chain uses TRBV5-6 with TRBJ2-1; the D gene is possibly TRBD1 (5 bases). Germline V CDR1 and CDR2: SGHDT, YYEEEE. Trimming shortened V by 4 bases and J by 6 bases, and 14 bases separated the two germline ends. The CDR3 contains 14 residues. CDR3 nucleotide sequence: TGTGCCAGCAGCCCCTACTCAGGGTTCAATGAGCAGTTCTTC. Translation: CASSPYSGFNEQFF.